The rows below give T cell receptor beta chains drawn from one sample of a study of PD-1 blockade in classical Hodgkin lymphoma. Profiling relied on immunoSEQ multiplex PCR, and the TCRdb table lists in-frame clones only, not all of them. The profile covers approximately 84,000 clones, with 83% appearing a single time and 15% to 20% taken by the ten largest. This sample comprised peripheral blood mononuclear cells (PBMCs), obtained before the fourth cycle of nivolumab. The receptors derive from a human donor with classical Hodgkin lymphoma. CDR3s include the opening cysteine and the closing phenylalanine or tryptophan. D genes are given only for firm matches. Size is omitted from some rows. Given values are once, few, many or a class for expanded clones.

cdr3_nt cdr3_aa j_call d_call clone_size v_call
TGTGCCAGCAGCTCCTTGGGGGCGCCCAGCTCCTACAATGAGCAGTTCTTC CASSSLGAPSSYNEQFF TRBJ2-1 - - TRBV7-9
TGTGCCAGCAGCTTAGCGGGAGACGGGACCCAGTACTTC CASSLAGDGTQYF TRBJ2-5 TRBD2 - TRBV5-4
TGTGCCAGCAGCTTCGGGGGCGGCACAGATACGCAGTATTTT CASSFGGGTDTQYF TRBJ2-3 - - TRBV7-9
TGTGCCAGCTCACCACAGACAGGGCTAAGAAACACCATATATTTT CASSPQTGLRNTIYF TRBJ1-3 TRBD1 once TRBV18
TGTGCCAGTAGTATACGGGCGGGGGGCGCGTCCGGGGAGCTGTTTTTT CASSIRAGGASGELFF TRBJ2-2 TRBD2 - TRBV19
TGTGCCAGCAGTGAGATCACGAACACTGAAGCTTTCTTT CASSEITNTEAFF TRBJ1-1 - - TRBV25-1
TGTGCCAGCGGGGCAGGGGGTTCCTACGAGCAGTACTTC CASGAGGSYEQYF TRBJ2-7 TRBD1 - TRBV6-6
TGCGCCAGCAGCTCCCTCCGCGAGCAGTACTTC CASSSLREQYF TRBJ2-7 - - TRBV5-1
TGTGCCAGTAGTCCGGACTTATACTACGAGCAGTACTTC CASSPDLYYEQYF TRBJ2-7 - - TRBV19
TGTGCCAGCTCTCCCACAGGCGGCCCGAACTATGGCTACACCTTC CASSPTGGPNYGYTF TRBJ1-2 - - TRBV2
TGCGCCAGCAGCCTATTACAGGGGTCCGGGGAGCTGTTTTTT CASSLLQGSGELFF TRBJ2-2 TRBD1 - TRBV5-1
TGTGCCAGCAGTCAAAATTGGGGGACAGGGTCCTACAATGAGCAGTTCTTC CASSQNWGTGSYNEQFF TRBJ2-1 TRBD1 - TRBV2
TGTGCCAGCAGTTCCGGGGGGCAAAGAGTCTATGGCTACACCTTC CASSSGGQRVYGYTF TRBJ1-2 - - TRBV7-8
TGCGCCAGCAGTGACCCCGGGGACAGGGACGAGCAGTACTTC CASSDPGDRDEQYF TRBJ2-7 TRBD1 - TRBV10-1
TGTGCCAGTAGTATCGGTCCCAATCAGCCCCAGCATTTT CASSIGPNQPQHF TRBJ1-5 - few TRBV19
TGTGCCAGCAGTTACACACTAGGGGGGGGCGAGCAGTACTTC CASSYTLGGGEQYF TRBJ2-7 - - TRBV6-5
TGTGCCAGCTCACCTACAGATGGGGAGCTGTTTTTT CASSPTDGELFF TRBJ2-2 - few TRBV18
TGTGCCAGCAGCAATACGTGGACAGGGTCTTACGAGCAGTACTTC CASSNTWTGSYEQYF TRBJ2-7 TRBD1 - TRBV6-5
TGTGCCAGTAGTATAGTTTCCCCCAGGGCTGGTGGCTACACCTTC CASSIVSPRAGGYTF TRBJ1-2 - - TRBV19
TGTGCCAGCAGTCGAACCGAGGGGGAAAAACTGTTTTTT CASSRTEGEKLFF TRBJ1-4 - - TRBV6-1
TGTGCCAGCAGTTACTCGGGCCTCGAAGAGGCTGAAGCTTTCTTT CASSYSGLEEAEAFF TRBJ1-1 - - TRBV6-6
TGTGCCAGCAGCTTAGTGCTGTCGACAGGGGATACGCAGTATTTT CASSLVLSTGDTQYF TRBJ2-3 TRBD1 - TRBV7-9
TGTGCCAGCAGCTTCAACCGGGACTCCCCCTACTTC CASSFNRDSPYF TRBJ2-7 - - TRBV7-2
TGTGCCAGCTCCCTCAAAAACACAGGGGGCCTAAATGAAAAACTGTTTTTT CASSLKNTGGLNEKLFF TRBJ1-4 TRBD1 - TRBV18
TGTGCCAGCAGTACCCGCTGGGGTAGCACAGATACGCAGTATTTT CASSTRWGSTDTQYF TRBJ2-3 - - TRBV6-5
TGTGCCAGCAGCTTGGGGGGGCGGTCCACTGAAGCTTTCTTT CASSLGGRSTEAFF TRBJ1-1 - - TRBV7-8
TGTGCCAGCAGCACACGAACAGGGGCGGGTGAAAAACTGTTTTTT CASSTRTGAGEKLFF TRBJ1-4 TRBD1 - TRBV11-2
TGTGCCAGCAATCTAGGGGGGTTGAGTGAAAAACTGTTTTTT CASNLGGLSEKLFF TRBJ1-4 - - TRBV2